A single sample is the source of the 11 T cell receptor beta chains below, sequenced in a study of CD8 T cells in Susac syndrome. The RNA, about 0.45 to 1 ug, was put through reverse transcription using random hexamers. TCRdb fed the immunoSEQ multiplex PCR reads into MiXCR, producing one record per CDR3 protein. The profile shows more than 95,000 distinct CDR3 sequences, over 85% of them singletons. Sequencing was done on a sample of CD4+ T cells from PBMCs. These receptors were obtained from a human donor in good health.

The CDR3 here is CASRTDSNYGYTF. The CDR3 DNA is TGTGCCAGCAGAACGGACAGTAACTATGGCTACACCTTC. The V call is TRBV6-5, the J call TRBJ1-2; D may be TRBD1 (6 bases). This CDR3 is 13 amino acids long. V lost 6 bases to trimming and J lost 1 base, with 9 bases between them. Germline-derived CDR1 and CDR2 are MNHEY and SVGAGI.

The chain joins TRBV7-9 to TRBJ1-1; D not resolved. The ends were cut back, 5 bases at V and 2 bases at J, with 9 bases in the middle. Germline V gene lookup returns CDR1 SEHNR and CDR2 FQNEAQ (reference sequence). The CDR3 loop spans 13 amino acids. The CDR3 loop reads CASSPEDNTEAFF. The CDR3 nucleotides read TGTGCCAGCAGCCCAGAAGATAACACTGAAGCTTTCTTT.

V is TRBV7-9 and J is TRBJ2-2, with 8 positions matching TRBD2. From germline, CDR1 is SEHNR and CDR2 FQNEAQ (reference sequence). The CDR3 contains 14 residues. With V trimmed by 3 bases and J by 6 bases, 3 bases remained unmatched. CDR3 sequence (DNA): TGTGCCAGCAGCTTGAAGCGGGAGCCCGGGGAGCTGTTTTTT. Translating gives CASSLKREPGELFF.

This sequence joins TRBV21-1 and TRBJ1-2; the table's D call, TRBD1, has no DNA check behind it. TRBV21-1 is tagged as a pseudogene. The CDR3 is made up of 18 amino acids. CDR3 loop: CASSSRGAVRGHNYGYTF. The DNA for the CDR3 is TGTGCCAGCAGCTCCCGTGGGGCTGTAAGGGGGCACAACTATGGCTACACCTTC.

The gene calls are TRBV5-6 and TRBJ2-1; the match to TRBD2 covers 13 bases. CDR1 is SGHDT, CDR2 YYEEEE, per germline. The CDR3 consists of 15 residues. The V gene end was trimmed by 5 bases and the J gene end by 8 bases; junction bases not matched to a gene: 7. The CDR3 nucleotides read TGTGCCAGCAGTTATGGACTAGCGGGAGTGGATGAGCAGTTCTTC. This gives the protein CASSYGLAGVDEQFF. The full variable domain, completed using reference TRBV5-6 and TRBJ2-1, is DAGVTQSPTHLIKTRGQQVTLRCSPKSGHDTVSWYQQALGQGPQFIFQYYEEEERQRGNFPDRFSGHQFPNYSSELNVNALLLGDSALYLCASSYGLAGVDEQFFGPGTRLTVL.

This clonotype showed up just once. The J gene is TRBJ1-1, the V gene TRBV12-3 or TRBV12-4; D not certain. With 1 base removed from V and 6 bases from J, the gap between germline ends came to 3 bases. CDR3 size: 11 residues. The CDR3 protein is CASSLVSEAFF. The CDR3 DNA reads TGTGCCAGCAGTTTAGTCTCTGAAGCTTTCTTT.

This clonotype occurred once. The chain combines TRBV20-1 with TRBJ2-1; 12 positions match TRBD2. This CDR3 spans 14 amino acids. CDR1 and CDR2 from the germline V gene are DFQATT and SNEGSKA (reference sequence). V lost 4 bases and J lost 4; bases outside the gene matches: 2. The CDR3 DNA is TGCAGTGCTACCCTAGCGGGAGGGTACAATGAGCAGTTCTTC. This translates into CSATLAGGYNEQFF.

J is TRBJ1-2 and V is TRBV24-1; 8 bases map to TRBD1. CDR1 and CDR2 (germline): KGHDR, SFDVKD. The CDR3 is made up of 14 amino acids. J gave up 8 bases and V 4 bases, and 8 bases lay outside the gene matches. The CDR3 nucleotides are TGTGCCACCAGTGACACCGACAGGGGTGGCGGCTACACCTTC. Protein product: CATSDTDRGGGYTF.

The CDR3 DNA reads as TGTGCCAGCAGCCGGGGGACTATCGGAGCAGAGACCCAGTACTTC. Residues: CASSRGTIGAETQYF. This chain uses TRBV7-8 with TRBJ2-5; 7 nucleotides match TRBD2. The V segment lost 5 bases and the J segment 4 bases; nucleotides outside the gene matches: 10. CDR1 is SGHVS, CDR2 FQNEAQ, per germline. The CDR3 is made up of 15 amino acids.

The J gene is TRBJ1-2, the V gene TRBV4-1, with D perhaps TRBD1 (6 bases). Trimming stripped 0 bases from V and 5 bases from J, with 16 bases between. This CDR3 is 16 amino acids long. CDR1 and CDR2 from the germline V gene are MGHRA and YSYEKL. The chain's CDR3 is CASSQDPQGRGYGYTF. For the CDR3, the DNA is TGCGCCAGCAGCCAAGACCCCCAGGGGAGGGGGTATGGCTACACCTTC.

The chain recombines TRBV19 with TRBJ2-6, with D possibly being TRBD1 (5 bases). CDR1 is LNHDA, CDR2 SQIVND, per germline (reference sequence). Trimming removed 5 bases at V and 0 bases at J, with 14 bases between. The CDR3 is made up of 17 amino acids. The CDR3 spells CASSRRGINSGANVLTF. The DNA of the CDR3 is TGTGCCAGTAGTCGAAGGGGCATCAACTCTGGGGCCAACGTCCTGACTTTC.